A selection of T cell receptor beta chains follows, all from one sample in a study of Ad26.COV2.S vaccination and SARS-CoV-2 variants. Profiling relied on immunoSEQ multiplex PCR, and the TCRdb table lists in-frame clones only, not all of them. The sample includes 320,000 or so clones, approximately 87% seen only once; the top ten take around 5%. This specimen was peripheral blood, taken in a trial of Ad26.COV2.S vaccine versus placebo. The receptors derive from a person between 18 and 59 years old who received the Ad26.COV2.S COVID-19 vaccine or a placebo. Each CDR3 is given with its conserved first and last residue. The D gene is left open where the match is weak. Expanded clones get a size class; other rows say once, few or many, or leave the size out.

>TRBV11-2|TRBD1|-|TRBJ2-1
CASSLGGQGVGNEQFF
TGTGCCAGCAGCTTGGGGGGACAGGGGGTCGGGAATGAGCAGTTCTTC
>TRBV9|-|-|TRBJ2-1
CASSVEGRLREQFF
TGTGCCAGCAGCGTAGAGGGCCGCCTCCGGGAGCAGTTCTTC
>TRBV5-1|-|-|TRBJ1-1
CASLLPPNTEAFF
TGCGCCAGCCTGCTGCCTCCGAACACTGAAGCTTTCTTT
>TRBV10-3|-|-|TRBJ1-1
CAISEGFAAFF
TGTGCCATCAGTGAGGGATTTGCGGCTTTCTTT
>TRBV19|TRBD1|once|TRBJ1-1
CASSGQGGSTEAFF
TGTGCCAGTAGCGGACAGGGAGGTAGCACTGAAGCTTTCTTT
>TRBV6-6|TRBD1|-|TRBJ2-1
CASTLDRADNEQFF
TGTGCCAGCACCTTGGACAGGGCGGACAATGAGCAGTTCTTC
>TRBV7-2|-|-|TRBJ2-2
CASSWGASNTGELFF
TGTGCCAGCAGCTGGGGGGCCTCTAACACCGGGGAGCTGTTTTTT
>TRBV5-1|-|-|TRBJ2-7
CASSLVARTDYEQYF
TGCGCCAGCAGCTTGGTCGCCAGGACAGACTACGAGCAGTACTTC
>TRBV25-1|-|-|TRBJ2-7
CASSEAASSYEQYF
TGTGCCAGCAGTGAAGCTGCGAGCTCCTACGAGCAGTACTTC
>TRBV20-1|-|-|TRBJ2-5
CSARSETQYF
TGCAGTGCTAGGTCGGAGACCCAGTACTTC
>TRBV11-3|-|-|TRBJ2-1
CASSLDGGATPDEQFF
TGTGCCAGCAGCTTAGATGGAGGCGCTACCCCAGATGAGCAGTTCTTC
>TRBV18|-|-|TRBJ1-1
CASSPVYGGDAEAFF
TGTGCCAGCTCACCAGTCTATGGAGGGGACGCCGAAGCTTTCTTT
>TRBV12-3/TRBV12-4|-|-|TRBJ1-1
CASSFSGTEAFF
TGTGCCAGCAGTTTTTCCGGGACTGAAGCTTTCTTT
>TRBV2|-|few|TRBJ1-2
CASSGGVGSRNYGYTF
TGTGCCAGCAGTGGGGGTGTGGGGTCGCGTAACTATGGCTACACCTTC
>TRBV27|-|few|TRBJ1-2
CASSSSAFLGYGYTF
TGTGCCAGCAGTTCCTCGGCGTTTCTCGGCTATGGCTACACCTTC
>TRBV3-1/TRBV3-2|-|-|TRBJ1-6
CASSQEVYLRSPLHF
TGTGCCAGCAGCCAAGAGGTCTATCTCAGATCACCCCTCCACTTT
>TRBV9|TRBD2|-|TRBJ2-3
CASSSPSGGAADTQYF
TGTGCCAGCAGCTCCCCTAGCGGGGGGGCCGCAGATACGCAGTATTTT
>TRBV7-2|-|-|TRBJ2-3
CASSLAGAISTDTQYF
TGTGCCAGCAGCTTAGCAGGGGCCATTAGCACAGATACGCAGTATTTT
>TRBV9|TRBD1|-|TRBJ2-2
CASSPEPDRAGTGELFF
TGTGCCAGCAGCCCCGAACCTGACAGGGCCGGGACCGGGGAGCTGTTTTTT
>TRBV4-2|TRBD1|once|TRBJ1-6
CASSQDPAWGQGHSPLHF
TGTGCCAGCAGCCAAGATCCGGCCTGGGGACAGGGTCATTCACCCCTCCACTTT
>TRBV4-3|-|-|TRBJ1-2
CASSQGDGGRGYTF
TGCGCCAGCAGCCAGGGGGACGGCGGCAGAGGCTACACCTTC
>TRBV19|TRBD1|-|TRBJ1-4
CASSIVDRVNEKLFF
TGTGCCAGTAGTATAGTTGACAGGGTTAATGAAAAACTGTTTTTT
>TRBV5-6|-|-|TRBJ2-6
CASSSDWSGANVLTF
TGTGCCAGCAGCTCTGACTGGTCTGGGGCCAACGTCCTGACTTTC
>TRBV12-5|-|-|TRBJ1-4
CASGLDPMGPTNEKLFF
TGTGCTAGTGGTTTGGACCCAATGGGACCAACTAATGAAAAACTGTTTTTT
>TRBV5-4|-|-|TRBJ1-2
CASSLGGRSYGYTF
TGTGCCAGCAGCTTGGGGGGACGCAGCTATGGCTACACTTTC
>TRBV10-2|-|-|TRBJ1-1
CASSEGGLEAFF
TGCGCCAGCAGTGAGGGGGGGCTAGAAGCTTTCTTT
>TRBV28|-|once|TRBJ2-7
CASIKGADTYEQYF
TGTGCCAGCATCAAAGGGGCCGATACCTACGAGCAGTACTTC
>TRBV7-3|TRBD2|-|TRBJ2-5
CASSLNAAGGQETQYF
TGTGCCAGCAGCTTAAATGCGGCGGGAGGGCAAGAGACCCAGTACTTC
>TRBV25-1|-|-|TRBJ2-3
CATLRGGTDTQYF
TGTGCCACCCTAAGGGGAGGAACAGATACGCAGTATTTT
>TRBV16|-|-|TRBJ1-2
CASSQLSGVNYGYTF
TGTGCCAGCAGCCAATTGTCAGGGGTTAACTATGGCTACACCTTC